The text below deals with one T cell receptor beta chain. Its antigen is unknown. Base qualities are missing; no much larger clone stands one base away. This sample was included in a study of a mutant IDH1 vaccine in newly diagnosed glioma (dated by TCRdb to the early 2020s). Concerning the study at large: Across visits V03 through V10, patients got a total of eight vaccinations, given in weeks 1, 3, 5, 7, 11, 15, 19 and 23. Of the 25 to 40 patients who were treated, around 62% were male and around 40% were female, and the mean age was around 40 years. For exploratory analyses, longitudinal TCRB deep sequencing was carried out in about 26 treated patients wherever samples were available. Six visits were used for peripheral blood collection: V03 (baseline), V05, V07, V10, V12 and V13. Vaccination was initiated 4-6 weeks after radiotherapy alone, or concurrently with temozolomide cycles in the chemotherapy-containing groups. Prior to enrollment, standard therapy consisting of radiotherapy alone, temozolomide alone, or radiochemotherapy with temozolomide had been administered to patients, with the combination being received by most patients.

The CDR3 sequence holds 15 residues, the cysteine and phenylalanine included. CDR3 DNA is the only sequence kept; it has 45 bases, read in frame from the first base. From the germline V gene (reference sequence), CDR1 is LNHNV and CDR2 is YYDKDF. V drops 0 bases and J drops 2 bases, leaving 11 bases in between. What the study reported, not specific to this receptor: Changes in the top peripheral T cell clonotypes picked up by TCRB sequencing did not appear to be linked to pseudoprogression. The authors noted that analyses of patient blood samples could not be reproduced because of sample limitations. Immune responses induced by the vaccine were seen in roughly 92% of patients across multiple MHC alleles. Availability determined which PBMC samples were chosen for TCRB deep sequencing.

The library was made by the immunoSEQ multiplex PCR assay. The hsTCRB Kit was used according to the manufacturer's protocol to amplify rearranged TCR beta chain sequences. Sequencing of TCRB libraries was carried out on an Illumina MiSeq. Turning to the authors' computational methods: Demultiplexing, trimming and gene mapping were performed with the kit vendor's proprietary platform. The immuneACCESS repertoire file appears here via TCRdb, limited to in-frame rearrangements. These files lack a portion of the clones; in checked studies, under half of the deficit traces to unresolved V genes, and the cause of the others is not known. The DNA was the basis for D and trimming; V, J and clone size are from that table. The sample yields roughly 120,000 clones; 80% were counted once. Under 7% of the sample is taken by the ten largest. Per the publication, the time point label means: week 11, during vaccination. Every vaccine dose consisted of 300 ug of a 20-mer mutant IDH1 peptide in Montanide, administered subcutaneously together with topical imiquimod. Newly diagnosed WHO grade 3 or 4 IDH1-mutant astrocytomas showing loss of nuclear ATRX were present in the donors. The samples were drawn from NOA16, a multicentre, single-arm, open-label phase I trial in Germany that tested a mutant IDH1 peptide vaccine in humans for the first time. Genomic DNA for TCRB sequencing was isolated from EDTA blood with the DNeasy Blood and Tissue Kit.

The chain uses TRBV15 and TRBJ2-7; the D match is possibly TRBD1 or TRBD2, with 5 bases aligned in each. The sequence came from a man aged 35-49 years with glioma. The sequencing here drew on PBMCs, taken from a glioma patient whose treatment included an IDH1 peptide vaccine. The DNA sequence is given as TGTGCCACCAGCAGAGAGGATGGGGGTGCCTACGAGCAGTACTTC. It codes for CATSREDGGAYEQYF.